Shown below are 11 T cell receptor beta chains from a single sample sequenced in a study of T-cell reconstitution after alpha-beta-depleted transplantation in children. A TCRbeta library incorporating unique molecular identifiers was prepared. From the PCR reads, TCRdb called clonotypes with MiXCR, one entry per CDR3 protein. This table holds approximately 400,000 distinct CDR3 sequences, about a tenth found once. Sample: PBMCs from the stem cell graft donor, taken from the stem cell graft. Receptor source: a human donor who donated a stem cell graft to a child with acute myeloid leukemia.

There are a few counts of this clonotype. This chain connects TRBV7-2 to TRBJ2-2, with D tentatively TRBD2 (6 bases). The CDR3 runs 16 residues. Trimming took 0 bases from V and 3 from J, leaving 11 bases between them. Germline V gene data show CDR1 as SGHTA and CDR2 as FQGNSA. The CDR3 DNA sequence: TGTGCCAGCAGCTTAGCGTGGGCTAGCGACACCGGGGAGCTGTTTTTT. It encodes CASSLAWASDTGELFF.

This sequence joins TRBV27 and TRBJ2-7, with D possibly TRBD2 on 6 matching bases. The CDR3 has 13 residues. Trimming left V 4 bases short and J 4 bases short, with 11 bases between. Germline V gives CDR1 MNHEY, CDR2 SMNVEV (reference sequence). CDR3 DNA sequence: TGTGCCAGCAGTTCCCTCGGGAGTTACGAGCAGTACTTC. Its translation is CASSSLGSYEQYF.

This sequence joins TRBV11-2 and TRBJ2-5, with 8 bases lining up with TRBD2. Germline V gives CDR1 SGHAT, CDR2 FQNNGV. V shed 3 bases, J shed 5 bases, and the junction held 17 bases outside the gene matches. The CDR3 is 18 residues long. CDR3 amino acids: CASSFSGSSIAGRETQYF. CDR3 DNA sequence: TGTGCCAGCAGCTTTTCTGGCTCCTCCATAGCGGGGAGGGAGACCCAGTACTTC.

This clonotype showed up many times. The junction does not match germline at one end; this may be a read error. This rearrangement joins TRBV5-1 to TRBJ2-3; 10 bases map to TRBD2. CDR3 length: 14 amino acids. Germline assignment: CDR1 SGHRS and CDR2 YFSETQ. This CDR3 is CASSLAGSTDTQYF. The DNA of the CDR3 is TGTGCCAGCTCACTAGCGGGATCCACAGATACGCAGTATTTT.

This clonotype was found a few times. V usage is TRBV20-1 and J usage is TRBJ2-1; 13 bases fit TRBD2. The CDR3 runs to 14 residues. The junction had 4 bases not matched to a gene; V was cut back by 3 bases and J by 8 bases. From germline, CDR1 is DFQATT and CDR2 SNEGSKA (reference sequence). The CDR3 region has the DNA TGCAGTGCTAGCTTAGGGACTAGCGGGGATGAGCAGTTCTTC. Translated: CSASLGTSGDEQFF.

As to this clonotype: This sequence may be a read error, since a much larger clone differs from it by one base. The V call is TRBV12-3 or TRBV12-4, the J call TRBJ1-2; 12 bases are shared with TRBD1. This CDR3 has 17 residues. The CDR3, as DNA: TGTCCCAGCAGCCAAAGCGGGACAGGGGGCCCCAACTATGGCTACACCTTC. Encoded protein: CPSSQSGTGGPNYGYTF.

In its sample, this clonotype was seen a few times. The chain has TRBV4-3 and TRBJ1-1; the D gene is possibly TRBD1 (5 bases). Per germline, CDR1 LGHNA and CDR2 YSLEER. This CDR3 spans 15 amino acids. Between the trimmed V and J ends, which lost 1 base and 0 bases, there was a span of 9 bases. CDR3 sequence (DNA): TGCGCCAGCAGCCAAGCTGAGGGGATGAACACTGAAGCTTTCTTT. Translating it yields CASSQAEGMNTEAFF.

This clonotype was counted only a few times. The chain uses TRBV9 and TRBJ1-6, with 7 bases identical to TRBD1. Trimming took 0 bases from V and 8 from J; bases not matched to a gene: 5. The CDR3 runs 15 residues. Germline V gives CDR1 SGDLS, CDR2 YYNGEE. The CDR3 spells CASSVDGQAYSPLHF. The CDR3 DNA is TGTGCCAGCAGCGTAGACGGACAGGCCTATTCACCCCTCCACTTT. Full variable domain (rest looked up from reference TRBV9 and TRBJ1-6): DSGVTQTPKHLITATGQRVTLRCSPRSGDLSVYWYQQSLDQGLQFLIQYYNGEERAKGNILERFSAQQFPDLHSELNLSSLELGDSALYFCASSVDGQAYSPLHFGNGTRLTVT.

This clonotype was seen more than once but under ten times. J is TRBJ2-7 and V is TRBV9; D gene unclear. This CDR3 region has 15 residues. V was cut by 2 bases and J by 3 bases, with 15 bases left in between. Germline CDR1 SGDLS, CDR2 YYNGEE. The CDR3 loop reads CASSVSGSLYYEQYF. For the CDR3, the DNA is TGTGCCAGCAGCGTCTCGGGCAGTCTTTACTACGAGCAGTACTTC.

This clonotype occurred a few times. The V and J genes are TRBV10-3 and TRBJ2-1; 11 bases line up with TRBD2. This CDR3 contains 16 residues. The V gene's germline CDR1 is ENHRY and CDR2 SYGVKD. V dropped 5 bases and J dropped 10; count of bases not matched to a gene: 13. CDR3 nucleotide sequence: TGTGCCATCAGTAAACATAGCGGGGGGGTATCTGGGGAGCAGTTCTTC. Its protein product is CAISKHSGGVSGEQFF.

About this clonotype: This may come from a read error, since a much larger clone is one base off. The chain joins TRBV7-2 to TRBJ2-1; the D gene is possibly TRBD2 (5 bases). The V gene's germline CDR1 is SGHTA and CDR2 FQGNSA. The length of the CDR3 is 15 residues. The CDR3 spells CASSLLASLYNGQFF. The CDR3 DNA reads TGTGCCAGCAGCTTACTCGCTAGCTTGTACAATGGGCAGTTCTTC.